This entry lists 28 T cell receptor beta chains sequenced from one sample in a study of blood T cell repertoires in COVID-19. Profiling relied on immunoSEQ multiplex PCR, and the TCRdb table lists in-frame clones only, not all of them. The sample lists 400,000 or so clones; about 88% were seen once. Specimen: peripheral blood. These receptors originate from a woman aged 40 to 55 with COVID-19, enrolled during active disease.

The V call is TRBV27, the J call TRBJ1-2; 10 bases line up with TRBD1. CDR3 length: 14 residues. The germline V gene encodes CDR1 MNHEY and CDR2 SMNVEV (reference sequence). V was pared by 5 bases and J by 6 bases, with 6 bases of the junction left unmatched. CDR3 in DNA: TGTGCCAGCAGTACCGGGACAGGGGAGAATGGCTACACCTTC. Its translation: CASSTGTGENGYTF.

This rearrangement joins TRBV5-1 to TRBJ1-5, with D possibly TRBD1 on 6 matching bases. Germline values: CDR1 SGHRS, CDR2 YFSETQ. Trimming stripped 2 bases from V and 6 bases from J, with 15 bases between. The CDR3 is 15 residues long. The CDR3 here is CASSLGGGSAQPQHF. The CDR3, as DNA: TGCGCCAGCAGCTTAGGGGGTGGGTCGGCTCAGCCCCAGCATTTT.

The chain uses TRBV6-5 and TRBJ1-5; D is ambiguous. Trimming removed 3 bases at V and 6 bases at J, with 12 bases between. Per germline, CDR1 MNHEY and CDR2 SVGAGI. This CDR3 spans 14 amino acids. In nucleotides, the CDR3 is TGTGCCAGCAGTTATTCTGAGGGAGGTCAGCCCCAGCATTTT. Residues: CASSYSEGGQPQHF.

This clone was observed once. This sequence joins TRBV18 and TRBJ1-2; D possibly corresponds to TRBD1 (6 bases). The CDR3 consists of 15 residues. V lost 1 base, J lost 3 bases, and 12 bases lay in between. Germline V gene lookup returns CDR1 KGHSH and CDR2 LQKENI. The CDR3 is CASSPLKGVDYGYTF. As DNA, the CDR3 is TGTGCCAGCTCACCACTAAAGGGGGTGGACTATGGCTACACCTTC.

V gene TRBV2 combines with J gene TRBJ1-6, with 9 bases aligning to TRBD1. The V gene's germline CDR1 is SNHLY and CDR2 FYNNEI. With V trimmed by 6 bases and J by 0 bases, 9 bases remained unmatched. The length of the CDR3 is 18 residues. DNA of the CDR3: TGTGCCAGCAGGTACAGGGGGCGGAGAAGCTCCTATAATTCACCCCTCCACTTT. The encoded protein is CASRYRGRRSSYNSPLHF.

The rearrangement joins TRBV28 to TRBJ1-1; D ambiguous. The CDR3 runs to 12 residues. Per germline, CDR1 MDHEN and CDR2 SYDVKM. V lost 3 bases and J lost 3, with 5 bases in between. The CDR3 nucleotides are TGTGCCAGCAGTTTGGAGCACACTGAAGCTTTCTTT. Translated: CASSLEHTEAFF.

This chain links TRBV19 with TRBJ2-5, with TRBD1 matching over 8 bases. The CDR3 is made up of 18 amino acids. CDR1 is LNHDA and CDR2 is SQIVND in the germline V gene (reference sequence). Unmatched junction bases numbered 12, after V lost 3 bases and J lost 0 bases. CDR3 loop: CASSIRWQTGGNQETQYF. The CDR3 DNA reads TGTGCCAGTAGTATCCGCTGGCAAACAGGGGGAAACCAAGAGACCCAGTACTTC.

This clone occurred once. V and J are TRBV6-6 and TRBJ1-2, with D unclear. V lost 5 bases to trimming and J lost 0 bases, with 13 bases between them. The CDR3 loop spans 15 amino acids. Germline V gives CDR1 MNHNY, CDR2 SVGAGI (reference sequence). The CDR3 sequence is CASSHATGANYGYTF. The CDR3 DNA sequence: TGTGCCAGCAGTCATGCCACCGGAGCTAACTATGGCTACACCTTC.

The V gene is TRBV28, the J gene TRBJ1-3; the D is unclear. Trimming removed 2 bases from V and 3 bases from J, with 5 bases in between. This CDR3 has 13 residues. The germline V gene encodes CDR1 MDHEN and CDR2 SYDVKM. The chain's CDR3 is CASSLQLGNTIYF. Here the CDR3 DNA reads TGTGCCAGCAGTTTACAACTTGGAAACACCATATATTTT.

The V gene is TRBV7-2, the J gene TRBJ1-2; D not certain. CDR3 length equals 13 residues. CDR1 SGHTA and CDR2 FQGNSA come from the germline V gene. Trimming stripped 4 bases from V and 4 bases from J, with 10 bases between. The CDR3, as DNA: TGTGCCAGCAGCTCACCCGGGTCCTATGGCTACACCTTC. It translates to CASSSPGSYGYTF.

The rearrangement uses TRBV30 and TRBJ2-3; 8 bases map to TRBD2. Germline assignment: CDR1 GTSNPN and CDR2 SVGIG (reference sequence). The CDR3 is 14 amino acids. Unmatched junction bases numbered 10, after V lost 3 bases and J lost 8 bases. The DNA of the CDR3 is TGTGCCTGGAGAAAAGCGGGAGTTATCCGTACGCAGTATTTT. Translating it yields CAWRKAGVIRTQYF.

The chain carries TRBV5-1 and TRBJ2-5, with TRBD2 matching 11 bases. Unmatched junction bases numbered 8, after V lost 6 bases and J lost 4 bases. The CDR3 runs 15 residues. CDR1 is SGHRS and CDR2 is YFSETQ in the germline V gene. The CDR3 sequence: CASKEGLAVGETQYF. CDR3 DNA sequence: TGCGCCAGCAAAGAGGGACTAGCGGTGGGAGAGACCCAGTACTTC.

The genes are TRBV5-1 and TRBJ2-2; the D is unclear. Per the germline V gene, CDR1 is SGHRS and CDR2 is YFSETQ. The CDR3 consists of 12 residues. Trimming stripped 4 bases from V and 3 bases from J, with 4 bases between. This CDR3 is CASSPDTGELFF. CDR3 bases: TGCGCCAGCAGCCCAGACACCGGGGAGCTGTTTTTT.

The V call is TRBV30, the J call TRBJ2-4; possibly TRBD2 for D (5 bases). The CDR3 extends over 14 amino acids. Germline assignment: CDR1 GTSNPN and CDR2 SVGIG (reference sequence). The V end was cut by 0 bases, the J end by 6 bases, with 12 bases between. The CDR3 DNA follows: TGTGCCTGGAGTGTACGGAGCGGCGGAAACATTCAGTACTTC. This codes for CAWSVRSGGNIQYF.

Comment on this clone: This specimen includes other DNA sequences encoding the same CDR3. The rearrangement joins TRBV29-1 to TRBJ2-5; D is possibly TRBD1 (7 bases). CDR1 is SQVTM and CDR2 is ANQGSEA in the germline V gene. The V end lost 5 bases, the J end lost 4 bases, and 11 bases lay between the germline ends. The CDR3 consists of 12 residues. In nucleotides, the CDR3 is TGCAGCGTTCAGGGGGGTGGAGAGACCCAGTACTTC. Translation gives CSVQGGGETQYF.

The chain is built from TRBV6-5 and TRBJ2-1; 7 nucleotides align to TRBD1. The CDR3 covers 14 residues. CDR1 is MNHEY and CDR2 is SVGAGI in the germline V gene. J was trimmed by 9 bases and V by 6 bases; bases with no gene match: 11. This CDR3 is CASSRDRGASEQFF. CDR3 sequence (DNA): TGTGCCAGCAGCCGGGACAGAGGGGCCAGTGAGCAGTTCTTC.

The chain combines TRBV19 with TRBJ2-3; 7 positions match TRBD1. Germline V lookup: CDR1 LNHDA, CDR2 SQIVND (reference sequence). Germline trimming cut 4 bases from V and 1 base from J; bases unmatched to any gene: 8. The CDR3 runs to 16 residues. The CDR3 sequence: CASSKDRDRRTDTQYF. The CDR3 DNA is TGTGCCAGTAGTAAGGACCGGGACAGACGCACAGATACGCAGTATTTT. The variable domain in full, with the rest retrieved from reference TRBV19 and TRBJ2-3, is DGGITQSPKYLFRKEGQNVTLSCEQNLNHDAMYWYRQDPGQGLRLIYYSQIVNDFQKGDIAEGYSVSREKKESFPLTVTSAQKNPTAFYLCASSKDRDRRTDTQYFGPGTRLTVL.

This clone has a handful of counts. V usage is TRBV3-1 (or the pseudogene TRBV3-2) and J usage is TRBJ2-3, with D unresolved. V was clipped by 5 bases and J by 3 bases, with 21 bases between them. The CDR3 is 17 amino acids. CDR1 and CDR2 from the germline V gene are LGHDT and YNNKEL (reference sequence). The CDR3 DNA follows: TGTGCCAGCAGCTCGACGTCCAATGAGGCCCCAACAGATACGCAGTATTTT. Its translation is CASSSTSNEAPTDTQYF.

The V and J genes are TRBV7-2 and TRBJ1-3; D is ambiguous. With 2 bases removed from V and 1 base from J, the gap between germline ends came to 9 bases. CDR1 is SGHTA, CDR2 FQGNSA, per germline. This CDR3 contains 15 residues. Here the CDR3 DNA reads TGTGCCAGCAGCTTAAGGCAGGAATCTGGAAACACCATATATTTT. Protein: CASSLRQESGNTIYF.

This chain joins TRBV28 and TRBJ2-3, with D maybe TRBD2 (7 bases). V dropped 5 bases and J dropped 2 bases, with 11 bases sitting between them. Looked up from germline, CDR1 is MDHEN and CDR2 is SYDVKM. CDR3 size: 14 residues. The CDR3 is CASSRGGATDTQYF. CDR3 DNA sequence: TGTGCCAGCAGTAGGGGGGGAGCCACAGATACGCAGTATTTT. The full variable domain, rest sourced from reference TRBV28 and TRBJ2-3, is DVKVTQSSRYLVKRTGEKVFLECVQDMDHENMFWYRQDPGLGLRLIYFSYDVKMKEKGDIPEGYSVSREKKERFSLILESASTNQTSMYLCASSRGGATDTQYFGPGTRLTVL.

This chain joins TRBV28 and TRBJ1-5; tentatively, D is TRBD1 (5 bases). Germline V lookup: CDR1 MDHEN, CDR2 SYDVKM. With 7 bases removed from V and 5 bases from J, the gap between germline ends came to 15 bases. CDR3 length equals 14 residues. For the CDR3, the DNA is TGTGCCAGCACCCGCGGGACGAGGGATCAGCCCCAGCATTTT. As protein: CASTRGTRDQPQHF.

The CDR3 loop is CASSRDHPYNEQFF. The CDR3 DNA is TGCGCCAGCAGCCGGGATCATCCCTACAATGAGCAGTTCTTC. The chain combines TRBV5-1 with TRBJ2-1; tentative D call: TRBD2 (5 bases). With 4 bases removed from V and 2 bases from J, the gap between germline ends came to 10 bases. The CDR3 is 14 residues long. CDR1 and CDR2 from the germline V gene are SGHRS and YFSETQ.

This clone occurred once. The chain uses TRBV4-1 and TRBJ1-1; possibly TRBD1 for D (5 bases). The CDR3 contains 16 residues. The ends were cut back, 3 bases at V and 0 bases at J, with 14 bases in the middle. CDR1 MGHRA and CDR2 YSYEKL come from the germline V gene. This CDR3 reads CASSQPRRGMNTEAFF. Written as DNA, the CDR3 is TGCGCCAGCAGCCAGCCCCGGCGGGGGATGAACACTGAAGCTTTCTTT.

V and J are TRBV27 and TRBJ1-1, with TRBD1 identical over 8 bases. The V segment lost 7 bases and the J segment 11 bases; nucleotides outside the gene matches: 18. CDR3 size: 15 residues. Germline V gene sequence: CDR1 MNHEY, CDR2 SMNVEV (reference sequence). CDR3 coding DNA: TGTGCCAGCACGAGGACTTTTGGACAGGGTGGTGTGGCTTTCTTT. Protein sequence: CASTRTFGQGGVAFF.

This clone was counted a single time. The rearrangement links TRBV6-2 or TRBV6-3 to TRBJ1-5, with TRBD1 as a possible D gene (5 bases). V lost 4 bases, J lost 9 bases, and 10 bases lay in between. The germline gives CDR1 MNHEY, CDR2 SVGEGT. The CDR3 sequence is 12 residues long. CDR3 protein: CASSFHGGPQHF. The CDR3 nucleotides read TGTGCCAGCAGTTTTCACGGGGGGCCCCAGCATTTT.

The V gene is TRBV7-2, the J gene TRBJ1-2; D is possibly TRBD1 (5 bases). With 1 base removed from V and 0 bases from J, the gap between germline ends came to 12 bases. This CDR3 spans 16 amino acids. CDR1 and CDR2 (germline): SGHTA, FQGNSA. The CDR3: CASSLGPRATNYGYTF. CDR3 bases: TGTGCCAGCAGCTTAGGTCCCAGGGCCACTAACTATGGCTACACCTTC.

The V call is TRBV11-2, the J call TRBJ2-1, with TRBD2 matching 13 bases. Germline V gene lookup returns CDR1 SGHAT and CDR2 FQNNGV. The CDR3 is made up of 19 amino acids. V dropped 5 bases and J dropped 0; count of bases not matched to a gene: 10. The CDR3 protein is CASSKRGLAGFSSYNEQFF. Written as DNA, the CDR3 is TGTGCCAGCAGCAAAAGGGGACTAGCGGGATTCAGCTCCTACAATGAGCAGTTCTTC.

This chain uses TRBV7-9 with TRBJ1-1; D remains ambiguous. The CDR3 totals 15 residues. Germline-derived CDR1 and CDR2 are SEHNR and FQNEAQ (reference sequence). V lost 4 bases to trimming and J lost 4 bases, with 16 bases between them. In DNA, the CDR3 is TGTGCCAGCAGCTCCCAACGGTCCGCGGGCACTGAAGCTTTCTTT. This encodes CASSSQRSAGTEAFF.